The 10 T cell receptor beta chains presented below share a single source sample, sequenced in a study of early T cells in non-severe SARS-CoV-2 infection. TCRdb reanalysed the 5' RACE reads using MiXCR and keeps one entry per CDR3 protein. The sample has tens of thousands of distinct CDR3 sequences, approximately 6% seen once. Sequenced material: whole blood. The receptor source for this set is an adult who was a healthcare worker with PCR-confirmed SARS-CoV-2 infection or an uninfected control (not recorded which).

This clonotype came up many times. The chain recombines TRBV18 with TRBJ2-5; D gene ambiguous. Germline CDR1 reads KGHSH; CDR2 reads LQKENI. The V end lost 2 bases, the J end lost 2 bases, and 15 bases lay between the germline ends. This CDR3 has 16 amino acids. CDR3 protein: CASSPVMGKIQETQYF. The CDR3 DNA is TGTGCCAGCTCACCAGTTATGGGAAAAATTCAAGAGACCCAGTACTTC.

This clonotype was seen repeatedly, ten times or more. The chain is built from TRBV5-1 and TRBJ1-1; D remains ambiguous. Trimming shortened V by 7 bases and J by 0 bases, and 13 bases separated the two germline ends. The CDR3 spans 14 residues. Germline lookup yields CDR1 SGHRS and CDR2 YFSETQ. CDR3 loop: CASGGPNLNTEAFF. In DNA, the CDR3 is TGCGCCAGCGGTGGGCCGAACCTGAACACTGAAGCTTTCTTT.

In its sample, this clonotype was seen many times. V and J are TRBV7-9 and TRBJ1-2; no firm D call. Germline values: CDR1 SEHNR, CDR2 FQNEAQ (reference sequence). V lost 2 bases and J lost 4, with 14 bases in between. The CDR3 is made up of 15 amino acids. CDR3 in DNA: TGTGCCAGCAGCTTAATTCCGGAATCCGGCTATGGCTACACCTTC. The encoded protein is CASSLIPESGYGYTF. The variable domain in full, completed from reference TRBV7-9 and TRBJ1-2, reads DTGVSQNPRHKITKRGQNVTFRCDPISEHNRLYWYRQTLGQGPEFLTYFQNEAQLEKSRLLSDRFSAERPKGSFSTLEIQRTEQGDSAMYLCASSLIPESGYGYTFGSGTRLTVV.

V gene TRBV7-6 combines with J gene TRBJ2-7; 9 positions agree with TRBD2. The junction had 7 bases not matched to a gene; V was cut back by 5 bases and J by 2 bases. This CDR3 spans 15 amino acids. Germline CDR1 is SGHVS and CDR2 is FNYEAQ. Here the CDR3 DNA reads TGTGCCAGCAGCCAAGGACTAGCGTCCCCCTACGAGCAGTACTTC. This gives the protein CASSQGLASPYEQYF. Based on the CDR3 plus reference TRBV7-6 and TRBJ2-7, the full variable domain is GAGVSQSPRYKVTKRGQDVALRCDPISGHVSLYWYRQALGQGPEFLTYFNYEAQQDKSGLPNDRFSAERPEGSISTLTIQRTEQRDSAMYRCASSQGLASPYEQYFGPGTRLTVT.

This clonotype was counted at least ten times. The gene calls are TRBV7-8 and TRBJ2-6, with a tentative D call TRBD1 (6 bases). This CDR3 contains 18 residues. V lost 1 base, J lost 0 bases, and 13 bases lay in between. Germline V gene sequence: CDR1 SGHVS, CDR2 FQNEAQ. CDR3 protein: CASSLGGQWYSGANVLTF. As DNA, the CDR3 is TGTGCCAGCAGCTTAGGAGGACAGTGGTACTCTGGGGCCAACGTCCTGACTTTC.

This clonotype appeared a few times. The rearrangement uses TRBV24-1 and TRBJ2-2; 9 positions agree with TRBD2. This CDR3 contains 17 residues. From germline, CDR1 is KGHDR and CDR2 SFDVKD. Germline trimming cut 1 base from V and 4 bases from J; bases unmatched to any gene: 6. CDR3 in DNA: TGTGCCACCAGTGATTTTTTTAGCGGGAGAAGCACCGGGGAGCTGTTTTTT. Translation gives CATSDFFSGRSTGELFF.

This clonotype was seen ten or more times. One end of the junction does not line up with germline, which may come from a read error. The chain carries TRBV19 and TRBJ2-3; D may be TRBD2 (6 bases). From germline, CDR1 is LNHDA and CDR2 SQIVND (reference sequence). This CDR3 has 16 residues. In nucleotides, the CDR3 is TGTGCCAGTAGCCGGGGAGGTTTTTCTAGCACAGATACGCGGTATTTT. Translated: CASSRGGFSSTDTRYF. Complete variable domain (other parts from reference TRBV19 and TRBJ2-3): DGGITQSPKYLFRKEGQNVTLSCEQNLNHDAMYWYRQDPGQGLRLIYYSQIVNDFQKGDIAEGYSVSREKKESFPLTVTSAQKNPTAFYLCASSRGGFSSTDTRYFGPGTRLTVL.

This clonotype was counted only a few times. V and J are TRBV28 and TRBJ2-6, with D possibly being TRBD2 (6 bases). The CDR3 totals 16 residues. Deletions cut 3 bases from V and 0 bases from J, with 9 bases between. Germline loops: CDR1 MDHEN, CDR2 SYDVKM. The CDR3 DNA is TGTGCCAGCAGTTTTCGGGACTTCTCTGGGGCCAACGTCCTGACTTTC. Translation gives CASSFRDFSGANVLTF.

Many counts were recorded for this clonotype. CDR3 nucleotide sequence: TGTGCCAGCAGTGAAGCGAGGAGACAGTACAATGAGCAGTTCTTC. As protein: CASSEARRQYNEQFF. V and J are TRBV6-1 and TRBJ2-1; TRBD1 is a possible D gene (5 bases). This CDR3 has 15 residues. The germline V gene has CDR1 MNHNS and CDR2 SASEGT. V gave up 0 bases and J gave up 4 bases, with 10 bases separating them.

This clonotype was recorded at least ten times. The V gene is TRBV20-1, the J gene TRBJ2-7; weak D call: TRBD1 (5 bases). The CDR3 loop spans 13 amino acids. Germline V gene lookup returns CDR1 DFQATT and CDR2 SNEGSKA (reference sequence). The V end was cut by 5 bases, the J end by 2 bases, with 13 bases between. The CDR3 DNA follows: TGCAGTGCTCTCCAGGGTCTAACCTACGAGCAGTACTTC. Residues: CSALQGLTYEQYF.